These T cell receptor beta chains were read from a single sample in a study of blood T cell repertoires in COVID-19. Some clones are missing from TCRdb's copy, which holds only in-frame ones; the method was immunoSEQ multiplex PCR. The data contain 150,000 to 200,000 clones, over 75% of them singletons. The sample comprised peripheral blood. The receptors were sampled from a woman aged 70-85 years with acute or convalescent COVID-19. The CDR3 runs from the conserved cysteine through the conserved F or W.

len	j_gene	v_gene	CDR3aa
13	TRBJ2-1	TRBV9	CASSVVPNNEQFF
14	TRBJ2-7	TRBV18	CASSPGQGTYEQYF
16	TRBJ1-1	TRBV3-1/TRBV3-2	CASSQASGALNTEAFF
15	TRBJ1-5	TRBV18	CASSPNRESGQPQHF
12	TRBJ2-3	TRBV30	CAWRVSTDTQYF
15	TRBJ1-5	TRBV19	CASSDQGGEGQPQHF
17	TRBJ2-7	TRBV7-2	CASSLVRLAGGSYEQYF
18	TRBJ1-5	TRBV19	CASGNGAGAGYSNQPQHF
14	TRBJ2-7	TRBV5-5	CASSQTGQGREQYF
13	TRBJ1-1	TRBV10-1	CASSEAENTEAFF
13	TRBJ2-1	TRBV6-5	CASSHGRDNEQFF
13	TRBJ2-5	TRBV19	CASKMQGQETQYF
14	TRBJ2-7	TRBV3-1/TRBV3-2	CASSLLSGSDEQYF
16	TRBJ2-3	TRBV6-6	CASSGDSGRRTDTQYF
15	TRBJ1-4	TRBV9	CASSVGGSANEKLFF
15	TRBJ2-3	TRBV4-2	CASSRSGSGTDTQYF
19	TRBJ2-3	TRBV5-1	CASRPLAGDLSTSTDTQYF
18	TRBJ2-3	TRBV6-2/TRBV6-3	CASSYPSRAEVSTDTQYF
18	TRBJ1-1	TRBV9	CASSPSPAGRGLDTEAFF
13	TRBJ2-7	TRBV5-5	CASSFAVNYEQYF
12	TRBJ2-7	TRBV30	CAWKRGGYEQYF
15	TRBJ2-5	TRBV7-9	CASSPWTGGEETQYF
13	TRBJ1-4	TRBV7-9	CASSQEGYEKLFF
14	TRBJ1-4	TRBV7-2	CASSLSLQGEKLFF
15	TRBJ2-7	TRBV10-3	CAISESKREGREQYF
13	TRBJ2-7	TRBV5-6	CASSTRQGYEQYF
13	TRBJ2-1	TRBV5-1	CASSPGQINEQFF
13	TRBJ1-1	TRBV7-3	CASSLGAGTEAFF
13	TRBJ1-2	TRBV11-1	CASSLGQDSGYTF
11	TRBJ2-7	TRBV11-2	CASSITYEQYF
13	TRBJ1-2	TRBV6-5	CASSRGGGDGYTF
14	TRBJ1-6	TRBV7-2	CASSQDRNNSPLHF
15	TRBJ1-5	TRBV30	CAWSVDRGESQPQHF
14	TRBJ1-1	TRBV5-4	CASSLAWGSTEAFF
15	TRBJ2-7	TRBV2	CASTRTPGNYYEQYF
14	TRBJ2-3	TRBV11-3	CASSSARSTDTQYF
14	TRBJ2-1	TRBV19	CASSIGALAGDRFF
15	TRBJ2-2	TRBV10-3	CALGPGQGVTGELFF
14	TRBJ1-1	TRBV7-9	CASSLQQGVTEAFF
14	TRBJ1-4	TRBV30	CAGRRNRENEKLFF
12	TRBJ2-7	TRBV2	CASSTRVYEQYF
14	TRBJ2-2	TRBV30	CAGQAGGGAGELFF
15	TRBJ2-5	TRBV6-1	CASSEVPSPQETQYF
17	TRBJ2-4	TRBV4-1	CASSQGSSSYAKNIQYF
14	TRBJ1-4	TRBV2	CASSTGIHYEKLFF
15	TRBJ2-1	TRBV20-1	CSASNRESLYNEQFF
15	TRBJ2-3	TRBV5-4	CASRVAGGNADTQYF
17	TRBJ2-1	TRBV7-3	CASSLSGLAGKIGEQFF
15	TRBJ2-2	TRBV11-2	CASSLGTLRGGELFF
16	TRBJ2-7	TRBV3-1/TRBV3-2	CASSQGFASGSYEQYF
13	TRBJ1-2	TRBV27	CASSFQLGEGYTF
18	TRBJ1-3	TRBV3-1/TRBV3-2	CASSQLQALRSSGNTIYF
13	TRBJ1-5	TRBV30	CAWSQNSNQPQHF
14	TRBJ1-5	TRBV2	CASSPTANNQPQHF
14	TRBJ2-5	TRBV5-1	CASSLVSSQETQYF
14	TRBJ2-1	TRBV3-1/TRBV3-2	CASSLIGTDNEQFF
16	TRBJ2-2	TRBV2	CASSRLAGVMAGELFF